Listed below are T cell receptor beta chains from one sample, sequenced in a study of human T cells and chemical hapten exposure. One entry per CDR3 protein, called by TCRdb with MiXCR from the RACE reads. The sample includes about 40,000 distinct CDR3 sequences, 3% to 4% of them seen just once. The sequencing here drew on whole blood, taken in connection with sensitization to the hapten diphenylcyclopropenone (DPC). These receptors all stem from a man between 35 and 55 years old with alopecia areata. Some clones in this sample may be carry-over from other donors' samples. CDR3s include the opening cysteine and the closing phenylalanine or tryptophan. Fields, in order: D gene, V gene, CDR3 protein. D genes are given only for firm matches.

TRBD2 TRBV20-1 CSAPLLAGGPYEQYF
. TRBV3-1 CASSQDYPGTSTDTQYF
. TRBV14 CASSYYPPGEQFF
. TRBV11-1 CASSFGRQGLKQFF
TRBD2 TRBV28 CASSGFVAGGEQFF
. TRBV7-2 CASSSQAGLHNEQFF
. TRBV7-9 CASSPNRDSYEQYF
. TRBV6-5 CASGGVSSYEQYF
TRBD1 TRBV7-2 CASSSPRQGLGYEQYF
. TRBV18 CASSPDSLTNYGYTF
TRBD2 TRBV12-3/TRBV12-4 CASSSPSTPSSSGSYNEQFF
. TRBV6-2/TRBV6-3 CASSYSHAPGNPSDTQYF
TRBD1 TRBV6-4 CASRKDRVNTEAFF
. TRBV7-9 CASSFLDSYEQYF
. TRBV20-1 CSARGDLREQYF
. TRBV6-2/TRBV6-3 CASSYSRGVGKNIQYF
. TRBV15 CATSRAGSYNEQFF
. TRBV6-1 CASSEVQFVSYEQYF
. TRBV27 CASSFTGSSYEQYF
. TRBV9 CASSLRDFSSYNEQFF
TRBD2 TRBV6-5 CASSYSKRGTDEQYF
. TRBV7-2 CASSPRRASGDEQYF